Listed below are T cell receptor beta chains from one sample, sequenced in a study of blood T cell repertoires in COVID-19. Some clones are missing from TCRdb's copy, which holds only in-frame ones; the method was immunoSEQ multiplex PCR. This table holds 260,000 or so clones, over 80% found once. Sequencing input: PBMCs or T cells enriched from blood (not recorded which). These receptor sequences come from a woman aged 25 to 39 with acute COVID-19. The CDR3 runs from the conserved cysteine through the conserved F or W. D genes are given only for firm matches. Clone sizes are given selectively: once, few, many, or a class where the clone is expanded.

CDR3 length	D gene	clone size	V gene	J gene	CDR3 protein	CDR3 DNA
13	-	once	TRBV4-1	TRBJ1-1	CASSSRARAEAFF	TGCGCCAGCAGCTCCAGGGCCAGGGCTGAAGCTTTCTTT
14	TRBD2	-	TRBV5-1	TRBJ2-1	CASSLRLAGNEQFF	TGCGCCAGCAGCTTGCGGCTAGCGGGCAATGAGCAGTTCTTC
13	-	few	TRBV5-1	TRBJ1-1	CASSLAGNTEAFF	TGCGCCAGCAGCTTGGCGGGGAACACTGAAGCTTTCTTT
19	TRBD2	-	TRBV6-1	TRBJ2-1	CASSAPPGTSGVGYNEQFF	TGTGCCAGCAGTGCTCCTCCCGGGACTAGCGGGGTGGGTTACAATGAGCAGTTCTTC
13	-	-	TRBV30	TRBJ1-5	CAWSVGPRGPQHF	TGTGCCTGGAGTGTAGGACCCCGGGGGCCCCAGCATTTT
13	-	-	TRBV27	TRBJ2-7	CASSIDRYYEQYF	TGTGCCAGCAGTATTGACAGGTACTACGAGCAGTACTTC
19	TRBD1	-	TRBV6-7	TRBJ2-5	CASSYSSGTGRWPKETQYF	TGTGCCAGCAGTTACTCGTCCGGGACAGGACGTTGGCCTAAAGAGACCCAGTACTTC
14	-	few	TRBV24-1	TRBJ1-5	CATSEEQGPQPQHF	TGTGCCACCAGTGAGGAACAGGGTCCTCAGCCCCAGCATTTT
15	-	-	TRBV4-1	TRBJ2-2	CASSQVAANTGELFF	TGCGCCAGCAGCCAAGTAGCTGCGAACACCGGGGAGCTGTTTTTT
15	TRBD1	-	TRBV27	TRBJ1-1	CASSFGQGADTEAFF	TGTGCCAGCAGTTTCGGACAGGGGGCGGACACTGAAGCTTTCTTT
15	-	once	TRBV7-2	TRBJ1-2	CASSSITGNPEGYTF	TGTGCCAGCAGCTCAATAACCGGGAACCCTGAAGGCTACACCTTC
13	-	-	TRBV7-2	TRBJ1-4	CASSLELGEKLFF	TGTGCCAGCAGCTTAGAACTCGGTGAAAAACTGTTTTTT
20	-	-	TRBV7-8	TRBJ1-5	CASSLALARAAPYSNQPQHF	TGTGCCAGCAGCTTAGCGTTGGCGAGGGCCGCTCCTTATAGCAATCAGCCCCAGCATTTT
14	-	-	TRBV7-2	TRBJ1-1	CASSSPPQGTEAFF	TGTGCCAGCAGCTCGCCCCCCCAGGGGACTGAAGCTTTCTTT
14	-	-	TRBV7-2	TRBJ1-1	CASSLGTLNTEAFF	TGTGCCAGCAGCTTAGGGACACTGAACACTGAAGCTTTCTTT
16	TRBD1	-	TRBV19	TRBJ2-1	CASSPLDRGIYNEQFF	TGTGCCAGTAGTCCCCTCGACAGGGGGATCTACAATGAGCAGTTCTTC
12	TRBD1	-	TRBV7-2	TRBJ1-1	CASSPDREEAFF	TGTGCCAGCAGCCCGGACAGGGAAGAAGCTTTCTTT
14	-	-	TRBV2	TRBJ1-2	CASSEEGRVYGYTF	TGTGCCAGCAGTGAAGAAGGGAGGGTCTATGGCTACACCTTC
14	-	-	TRBV28	TRBJ1-1	CASSLSSGNTEAFF	TGTGCCAGCAGTTTATCATCCGGGAACACTGAAGCTTTCTTT
13	TRBD2	-	TRBV11-2	TRBJ2-5	CASSRGGQETQYF	TGTGCCAGCAGCCGGGGGGGGCAAGAGACCCAGTACTTC
13	-	-	TRBV11-3	TRBJ2-3	CASSLGGSDTQYF	TGTGCCAGCAGCTTAGGGGGCAGCGATACGCAGTATTTT
12	TRBD1	-	TRBV7-9	TRBJ2-1	CASSLQGDGQFF	TGTGCCAGCAGCTTACAGGGGGACGGGCAGTTCTTC
14	-	-	TRBV27	TRBJ2-2	CASSLQLYTGELFF	TGTGCCAGCAGTTTACAACTGTACACCGGGGAGCTGTTTTTT
14	TRBD1	-	TRBV19	TRBJ1-2	CASNPGQKNYGYTF	TGTGCCAGTAATCCGGGACAGAAAAACTATGGCTACACCTTC
14	TRBD2	-	TRBV30	TRBJ2-7	CAWSVGTNSYEQYF	TGTGCCTGGAGTGTAGGGACTAACTCCTACGAGCAGTACTTC
17	-	-	TRBV3-1/TRBV3-2	TRBJ2-3	CASSQGIQGIRTDTQYF	TGTGCCAGCAGCCAAGGCATACAGGGAATACGCACAGATACGCAGTATTTT
12	-	-	TRBV29-1	TRBJ2-3	CSVDDLGDTQYF	TGCAGCGTTGATGACTTGGGAGATACGCAGTATTTT
13	-	-	TRBV6-5	TRBJ1-4	CASSPGLSEKLFF	TGTGCCAGCAGTCCAGGGTTAAGTGAAAAACTGTTTTTT
15	TRBD1	-	TRBV11-2	TRBJ1-3	CASSFSDRALNTIYF	TGTGCCAGCAGCTTCTCGGACAGGGCATTAAACACCATATATTTT
14	TRBD1	-	TRBV5-1	TRBJ2-4	CASSARQGGNIQYF	TGCGCCAGCAGCGCCCGACAGGGGGGAAACATTCAGTACTTC
16	TRBD2	once	TRBV4-3	TRBJ2-2	CASSQAVGRVGGELFF	TGCGCCAGCAGCCAAGCAGTAGGGAGGGTAGGCGGGGAGCTGTTTTTT
15	TRBD1	-	TRBV6-5	TRBJ2-5	CASRILSGGAETQYF	TGTGCCAGCAGGATCTTGTCAGGGGGCGCAGAGACCCAGTACTTC
17	TRBD1	-	TRBV27	TRBJ2-7	CASSLKGQGRAPYEQYF	TGTGCCAGCAGTTTAAAAGGACAGGGGAGGGCCCCCTACGAGCAGTACTTC
13	-	-	TRBV12-3/TRBV12-4	TRBJ1-1	CASSLGGGKKAFF	TGTGCCAGCAGTTTAGGGGGAGGGAAGAAAGCTTTCTTT
16	-	-	TRBV11-2	TRBJ2-3	CASSHSLAASTDTQYF	TGTGCCAGCAGCCATTCCTTAGCGGCTAGCACAGATACGCAGTATTTT
19	TRBD1	-	TRBV7-6	TRBJ1-4	CASSLAGQGIGLANEKLFF	TGTGCCAGCAGCTTAGCGGGACAGGGTATAGGTCTGGCTAATGAAAAACTGTTTTTT
13	-	-	TRBV19	TRBJ1-5	CASTLDRRLPQHF	TGTGCCAGTACTCTAGACAGGCGTTTGCCCCAGCATTTT
16	-	-	TRBV5-4	TRBJ2-3	CASSLALAGFTDTQYF	TGTGCCAGCAGCTTGGCTCTTGCGGGGTTCACAGATACGCAGTATTTT
18	-	-	TRBV5-6	TRBJ2-2	CASSLGPTTGSYTGELFF	TGTGCCAGCAGCTTGGGACCAACCACAGGCTCGTACACCGGGGAGCTGTTTTTT
17	TRBD2	-	TRBV5-1	TRBJ2-2	CASSATSGGANTGELFF	TGCGCCAGCAGCGCGACTAGCGGGGGGGCGAACACCGGGGAGCTGTTTTTT
17	TRBD1	-	TRBV7-9	TRBJ1-4	CASSWDRGSPTNEKLFF	TGTGCCAGCAGCTGGGACAGGGGGAGCCCAACTAATGAAAAACTGTTTTTT
13	-	-	TRBV19	TRBJ2-7	CASMYSEGYEQYF	TGTGCCAGTATGTACTCTGAGGGCTACGAGCAGTACTTC
14	-	-	TRBV3-1/TRBV3-2	TRBJ1-1	CASSQVRHNDEAFF	TGTGCCAGCAGCCAAGTGAGGCATAACGATGAAGCTTTCTTT
15	-	-	TRBV18	TRBJ2-7	CASSGDRLSSYEQYF	TGTGCCAGCTCGGGTGACAGGTTGTCTTCCTACGAGCAGTACTTC
15	TRBD2	-	TRBV19	TRBJ2-2	CASSIGGGNTGELFF	TGTGCCAGTAGTATTGGCGGGGGAAACACCGGGGAGCTGTTTTTT
15	-	-	TRBV11-3	TRBJ2-2	CASSSWTANTGELFF	TGTGCCAGCAGCTCCTGGACAGCTAACACCGGGGAGCTGTTTTTT
14	-	-	TRBV6-1	TRBJ1-2	CASSEKAKGSGYTF	TGTGCCAGCAGTGAAAAGGCTAAAGGGAGTGGCTACACCTTC
18	-	-	TRBV7-5	TRBJ2-5	CARSLTSRGGGRSETQYF	TGTGCCAGAAGCTTAACATCTCGCGGGGGGGGCCGATCGGAGACCCAGTACTTC
14	-	-	TRBV2	TRBJ2-7	CASSGYSNPYEQYF	TGTGCCAGCAGTGGGTACAGCAATCCCTACGAGCAGTACTTC
11	-	-	TRBV29-1	TRBJ1-1	CSGQEGTEAFF	TGCAGTGGTCAGGAAGGAACTGAAGCTTTCTTT
17	-	-	TRBV28	TRBJ1-6	CASSPTPGNSRGAPLHF	TGTGCCAGCAGTCCAACACCTGGGAATAGCAGGGGAGCACCCCTCCACTTT
12	-	-	TRBV29-1	TRBJ1-2	CTVREGDYGYTF	TGCACCGTCAGGGAGGGGGACTATGGCTACACCTTC
14	-	once	TRBV24-1	TRBJ1-2	CAISSRDPNYGYTF	TGTGCCATCTCCTCCAGGGATCCTAACTATGGCTACACCTTC
15	-	few	TRBV20-1	TRBJ2-7	CSASFLAGASYEQYF	TGCAGTGCTAGTTTTTTAGCAGGGGCCAGTTACGAGCAGTACTTC
14	TRBD1	-	TRBV14	TRBJ2-7	CASSHRQGALEQYF	TGTGCCAGCAGCCACAGACAGGGGGCTCTCGAGCAGTACTTC
14	-	-	TRBV7-8	TRBJ2-1	CASSLEYAGNEQFF	TGTGCCAGCAGCTTGGAGTACGCGGGCAATGAGCAGTTCTTC
14	-	-	TRBV18	TRBJ2-1	CASSPSQGMGEQFF	TGTGCCAGCTCACCAAGCCAGGGGATGGGTGAGCAGTTCTTC
16	-	-	TRBV18	TRBJ1-4	CASSPGQGATNEKLFF	TGTGCCAGCTCACCCGGGCAGGGCGCAACTAATGAAAAACTGTTTTTT